This T cell receptor (beta chain) was recorded in a study of blood T cell repertoires in COVID-19. As for the study in general: Acute and convalescent COVID-19 specimens originated in the United States, Italy and Spain. The cDNA or gDNA used as material had been derived from T cells, B-cell-depleted T cells, or PBMCs.

Methods used by the authors: From reference gene primer amplification, estimates of nucleated cell counts were derived. Data came from immunoSEQ multiplex PCR; TCRdb stores just in-frame clones and leaves some out. That table furnishes V, J and clone size, whereas the DNA furnished D and trimming. The sample yields fewer than 250,000 clones, 80% to 90% seen once. The CDR3 runs to 11 residues. V shed 2 bases and J shed 9 bases, with 7 bases lying between them. This TCR derives from an older woman with acute or convalescent COVID-19. Sequenced sample: peripheral blood. The rearrangement links TRBV12-3 or TRBV12-4 to TRBJ1-2, with D unresolved. CDR3 amino acids: CASSLMRSYTF. In DNA form, the CDR3 reads TGTGCCAGCAGTTTAATGAGGAGCTACACCTTC.